This TCR beta chain was obtained from a study of pediatric ulcerative colitis. Study in general: Ulcerative colitis patients had pancolitis or left-sided colitis, with confirming histology.

A word on this clone: No antigen is known for it.

Measured with immunoSEQ multiplex PCR; TCRdb has only the in-frame clones, and not every one. The table includes 23,000 or so clones, about three quarters detected once. Study findings and constraints: Blood-derived T cells may be present in rectal pinch biopsies. Acute severe colitis showed lower rectal diversity from clonal expansions. Repertoires came from total lymphocyte DNA, so rare subsets like regulatory T cells may be missed.

The CDR3 has 15 amino acids. Germline assignment: CDR1 ENHRY and CDR2 SYGVKD. The J segment lost 3 bases and the V segment lost 6 bases, leaving 7 bases of the junction unmatched. Rectal tissue came from one to two pinch biopsies taken at colonoscopy. The TCR sequence derives from a boy aged 5-17 years with severe ulcerative colitis. The chain employs TRBV10-3 and TRBJ2-7; 11 nucleotides line up with TRBD2. The sample was gut tissue. CDR3 residues: CAIRGLAGGNYEQYF. CDR3 in DNA: TGTGCCATCAGGGGGCTAGCGGGGGGAAACTACGAGCAGTACTTC.